In this sample, the clone carrying this TCR beta chain turned up a few times. The antigen remains undetermined. These data originate in a study of T cells after posttransplantation cyclophosphamide. Study results and limitations: Skin or GI-infiltrating T cells shared few TRB sequences with blood. Later blood repertoires were often dominated by clones from the donor CD8+ memory compartment. After PTCy, TRB diversity resembled that of CNI/methotrexate controls.

The germline V gene has CDR1 SGHDT and CDR2 YYEEEE. The CDR3 loop spans 15 amino acids. The V end was cut by 3 bases, the J end by 6 bases, with 15 bases between. TCRdb keeps only in-frame clones here, not all; method: immunoSEQ multiplex PCR. This repertoire holds under 45,000 clones, and none appear only once. Input material: PBMCs. The origin of this receptor is a man aged 25-45 years in good health and a related stem cell transplant donor. The genes are TRBV5-6 and TRBJ2-2; perhaps TRBD1 as D (6 bases). The CDR3 region has the DNA TGTGCCAGCAGCTCTATACGCAGGGGTGCCGGGGAGCTGTTTTTT. This translates into CASSSIRRGAGELFF.